The clone carrying this TCR beta chain has only a few counts. This sample is drawn from a study of identical twins. The CDR3 length is 15 residues. Germline V gives CDR1 SGHRS, CDR2 YFSETQ. Trimming removed 2 bases from V and 1 base from J, with 12 bases in between. Template switching added a universal primer site; cDNA carried unique molecular identifiers. From the 5' RACE reads, TCRdb called clonotypes with MiXCR, one entry per CDR3 protein. The repertoire includes about 240,000 distinct CDR3 sequences, 7.5% of them detected once, and around 5% sits in the top ten. The same specimen was also included in a second study, on yellow fever vaccine responses in identical twins.

The receptor's source is a woman under 30 in good health. Sequencing was done on a sample of CD8+ T cells sorted from blood. The chain recombines TRBV5-1 with TRBJ1-1, with D maybe TRBD1 (5 bases). In DNA form, the CDR3 reads TGCGCCAGCAGCTTTCGTGACAGCGCGAACACTGAAGCTTTCTTT. It specifies CASSFRDSANTEAFF.